Shown below are 6 T cell receptor beta chains from a single sample sequenced in a study of blood T cell repertoires in COVID-19. Produced via immunoSEQ multiplex PCR; TCRdb's table is partial and in-frame only. The sample yields roughly 190,000 clones, roughly 80% seen once. Sample: peripheral blood. These receptors were taken from a human donor with acute or convalescent COVID-19. The donor label of this sample is uncertain.

Only a few counts were recorded for this clone. CDR3 DNA sequence: TGTGCCAGCAGCTTAGGGGGTCTGGCGGGAGGCGATGAGCAGTTCTTC. This translates into CASSLGGLAGGDEQFF. This rearrangement joins TRBV11-2 to TRBJ2-1, with 8 positions matching TRBD2. Per germline, CDR1 SGHAT and CDR2 FQNNGV. Trimming cost V 1 base and J 8 bases; bases outside gene matches: 10. The CDR3 extends over 16 amino acids. The entire variable domain, with the rest obtained from reference TRBV11-2 and TRBJ2-1, is as follows: EAGVAQSPRYKIIEKRQSVAFWCNPISGHATLYWYQQILGQGPKLLIQFQNNGVVDDSQLPKDRFSAERLKGVDSTLKIQPAKLEDSAVYLCASSLGGLAGGDEQFFGPGTRLTVL.

The rearrangement joins TRBV5-5 to TRBJ2-3; D not certain. V gave up 4 bases and J gave up 4 bases, with 10 bases separating them. Germline V gene lookup returns CDR1 SGHKS and CDR2 YYEKEE (reference sequence). This CDR3 is 13 amino acids long. In DNA, the CDR3 is TGTGCCAGCAGCACCCCCCCGGCAGATACGCAGTATTTT. Amino acids: CASSTPPADTQYF. The full variable domain, completed using reference TRBV5-5 and TRBJ2-3, is DAGVTQSPTHLIKTRGQQVTLRCSPISGHKSVSWYQQVLGQGPQFIFQYYEKEERGRGNFPDRFSARQFPNYSSELNVNALLLGDSALYLCASSTPPADTQYFGPGTRLTVL.

The V call is TRBV3-1 (or the pseudogene TRBV3-2), the J call TRBJ1-4; D gene uncertain. Germline-derived CDR1 and CDR2 are LGHDT and YNNKEL (reference sequence). V lost 11 bases and J 8 bases, leaving 15 bases between the germline ends. This CDR3 contains 12 residues. The CDR3 loop is CASTGNREKLFF. The CDR3 nucleotides read TGTGCCTCCACCGGGAACCGCGAAAAACTGTTTTTT.

The V gene is TRBV30, the J gene TRBJ1-1; possibly TRBD1 for D (6 bases). This CDR3 contains 11 residues. CDR1 and CDR2 (germline): GTSNPN, SVGIG (reference sequence). Between the trimmed V and J ends, which lost 3 bases and 7 bases, there was a span of 9 bases. Here the CDR3 reads CAWSSQGEAFF. The CDR3 DNA reads as TGTGCCTGGAGCTCACAGGGTGAAGCTTTCTTT. The entire variable domain, with the rest obtained from reference TRBV30 and TRBJ1-1, is as follows: SQTIHQWPATLVQPVGSPLSLECTVEGTSNPNLYWYRQAAGRGLQLLFYSVGIGQISSEVPQNLSASRPQDRQFILSSKKLLLSDSGFYLCAWSSQGEAFFGQGTRLTVV.

The CDR3 sequence: CATSRQGRVEKLFF. Written as DNA, the CDR3 is TGTGCCACCAGCAGACAGGGGCGCGTTGAAAAACTGTTTTTT. J is TRBJ1-4 and V is TRBV15; maybe TRBD1 (6 bases). This CDR3 has 14 residues. The ends were cut back, 2 bases at V and 7 bases at J, with 11 bases in the middle. Germline V gives CDR1 LNHNV, CDR2 YYDKDF (reference sequence).

The V call is TRBV19, the J call TRBJ1-2; 7 nucleotides line up with TRBD1. V shed 9 bases, J shed 3 bases, and the junction held 13 bases outside the gene matches. Germline values: CDR1 LNHDA, CDR2 SQIVND (reference sequence). The CDR3 extends over 15 amino acids. In nucleotides, the CDR3 is TGTGCCAGCACCCGGGGTGAGGGGGCGGACTATGGCTACACCTTC. Amino acid sequence: CASTRGEGADYGYTF.